This T cell receptor beta chain is from a study of T-cell reconstitution after alpha-beta-depleted transplantation in children. The TCRbeta library was prepared with unique molecular identifiers. MiXCR, applied by TCRdb to the PCR reads, yields one record per CDR3 protein. Counted here are about 580,000 distinct CDR3 sequences, 23% occurring once; the ten biggest clones make up over 12%. Looked up from germline, CDR1 is DFQATT and CDR2 is SNEGSKA (reference sequence). V gave up 5 bases and J gave up 4 bases; unmatched junction bases: 2. There are 12 residues in the CDR3. The genes are TRBV20-1 and TRBJ2-3; 8 bases line up with TRBD2. The specimen comprised PBMCs, mostly from graft donor cells, sampled 360 days after TCRalphabeta/CD19-depleted stem cell transplant. The TCR was taken from a boy under two years old who had a stem cell transplant for acute myeloid leukemia, so the T cells may come from the graft donor. Here the CDR3 DNA reads TGCAGTGCTCTGACTAGCGCAGATACGCAGTATTTT. Translating gives CSALTSADTQYF.